This TCR beta chain was captured in a study of blood T cells in healthy people across ages. With respect to this clonotype: What it binds is unknown.

Overall study findings and caveats: Nothing was known about donor CMV status, and this possibly confounded expanded clonotype changes. Because sorting was not performed, PBMCs prevented conclusive naive versus antigen-experienced comparison.

Through a sample-barcoded 5' primer and a J-beta primer mix, a second PCR was run for roughly 6 to 12 cycles. A single record per CDR3 protein comes from TCRdb applying MiXCR to the 5' RACE reads. The table shows 1.5 million to 1.9 million distinct CDR3 sequences, with less than 45% occurring only once. The source of this sequence is a woman aged 18-29 years in good health. Sequencing was performed on blood.

The CDR3 DNA reads as TGCGCCAGCAGCCAACTAGCGGGAGCCCCCGATGAGCAGTTCTTC. Its translation is CASSQLAGAPDEQFF. The V and J genes are TRBV4-3 and TRBJ2-1; the match to TRBD2 covers 10 bases. Germline trimming cut 2 bases from V and 8 bases from J; bases unmatched to any gene: 6. CDR1 LGHNA and CDR2 YSLEER come from the germline V gene. This CDR3 is built from 15 residues.